The source of this TCR beta chain is a study of cytotoxic CD8 clonotypes in ibrutinib-treated CLL (dated by TCRdb to the early 2020s). For the wider study: The cohort was composed of ten to eleven relapsed/refractory and around 15 treatment-naive patients; IGHV unmutated status was identified in fewer than 18 patients. All remission and progressive disease samples were collected while patients were still receiving ibrutinib. Partial responses were observed in about 24 patients and complete responses in 2; after a median follow-up of around 68 months, remission was maintained in approximately 14 patients and progression was observed in about twelve. Response samples were taken after a median of approximately a year on treatment, ranging from about 6 to 40 months. Longitudinal samples were available for about 30% of the 86 trial participants. Cryopreserved peripheral blood mononuclear cells were collected at three points: before therapy, at response, and at either sustained remission or disease progression. On average, each sample yielded about 260,000 productive templates and about 94,000 productive rearrangements. Overall study outcomes, separate from this receptor: Public clonotypes were rare and either shrank or stayed stable during treatment, and the rise in clonality at ibrutinib response reflected expansion of private clonotypes. An increase in clonality was observed at ibrutinib response, with clonality remaining stable during sustained remission and falling back toward baseline at progression. Sustained-remission and progressing patients did not have matched sampling times, and lymph node repertoires were not examined. At baseline, clonality was higher than in age-matched healthy donors and showed a strong correlation with circulating CD8+ T-cell counts.

Comments on this clone: Its specific antigen is unknown. No clone much larger than this one lies a single base away; base qualities are absent.

In light of the paper, this sample's time point label describes: 24 months on ibrutinib. For TCR beta library preparation, roughly 2 micrograms of genomic DNA were isolated from cryopreserved PBMCs. High-throughput TCR beta sequencing was performed on longitudinal blood samples from CLL patients receiving ibrutinib monotherapy. The patients took part in an open-label, single-center phase 2 trial of ibrutinib monotherapy. CDR1 and CDR2 are read off the germline V gene (reference sequence) as WNHNN and SYGVQD. V lost 3 bases and J lost 4 bases; the stretch between them is 9 bases long. Spanning cysteine to phenylalanine, the CDR3 consists of 13 amino acids. Only the CDR3 region is kept as DNA, spanning 39 bases read in frame from base 1. Each clonotype received, on average, about 9.7x coverage in deep resolution sequencing performed on a MiSeq, where the target depth lay between 1 in 1 million and 1 in 200,000 T cells. The immunoSEQ hsTCRB Kit was used to generate the TCR beta libraries. The authors' analysis ran thus. The data were analyzed with ImmunoSEQ Analyzer and ImmunoSEQ Data Assistant, and V, D and J gene assignments followed IMGT definitions. Clonality, which ranges from 0 to 1, was calculated by subtracting the normalized Shannon entropy of productive rearrangement frequencies from one. Public clonotype analysis was restricted to overrepresented clonotypes comprising at least 0.05% of each patient's repertoire. Thirteen repertoires from age-matched healthy donors, obtained from immuneACCESS, served as clonality controls. This is the immuneACCESS table as TCRdb keeps it, with only in-frame sequences that have V and J called. A part of the clones is gone; compared with another copy, unresolved V genes explain less than half, and the rest is unexplained. That table is the source of V, J and clone size, and D and trimming were worked out from the DNA. Within this sample are approximately 60,000 clones, with over 55% of them counted one time only. Of the sample, 20% falls within the top ten clones.

Here the sequenced sample was PBMCs, taken after 24 months of ibrutinib treatment. This TCR came from a human donor with chronic lymphocytic leukemia. The chain is made from TRBV10-1 and TRBJ1-1; the D gene is unclear. The sequenced DNA is TGCGCCAGCAGTGACTTACCAGGCACTGAAGCTTTCTTT. Translated, this is CASSDLPGTEAFF.